Shown below are 23 T cell receptor beta chains from a single sample sequenced in a study of CD8 T cells in Susac syndrome. The authors reverse transcribed roughly 0.5 to 1 ug RNA with random hexamers. One entry per CDR3 protein, called by TCRdb with MiXCR from the immunoSEQ multiplex PCR reads. The sample shows 50,000 or so distinct CDR3 sequences, 93% of them seen only once. Material for sequencing was CD8+ T cells from PBMCs. The receptors originated from a human donor with multiple sclerosis.

V gene TRBV6-6 combines with J gene TRBJ2-1; TRBD1 or TRBD2 may be the D gene (5 bases each). CDR3 size: 13 residues. The V gene's germline CDR1 is MNHNY and CDR2 SVGAGI (reference sequence). Trimming stripped 3 bases from V and 9 bases from J, with 12 bases between. The CDR3 DNA reads TGTGCCAGCAGTTATGAGGGGTGGAGTGAGCAGTTCTTC. Encoded protein: CASSYEGWSEQFF.

This chain joins TRBV14 and TRBJ2-3; 7 bases are shared with TRBD2. The junction had 10 bases not matched to a gene; V was cut back by 1 base and J by 6 bases. The CDR3 loop spans 16 amino acids. Per the germline V gene, CDR1 is SGHDN and CDR2 is FVKESK. The CDR3 sequence is CASSQGLGRVPDTQYF. CDR3 nucleotides: TGTGCCAGCAGCCAAGGCCTTGGGAGGGTACCGGATACGCAGTATTTT.

This sequence joins TRBV30 and TRBJ2-1; possible D gene TRBD2, 6 bases. Deletions cut 3 bases from V and 14 bases from J, with 11 bases between. CDR1 GTSNPN and CDR2 SVGIG come from the germline V gene (reference sequence). This CDR3 spans 10 amino acids. CDR3 coding DNA: TGTGCCTGGAGCTGGGGGGAGAAGTTCTTC. Translated: CAWSWGEKFF.

This clonotype was recorded a few times. The chain employs TRBV20-1 and TRBJ2-7; perhaps TRBD1 as D (6 bases). The V gene lost 6 bases and the J gene lost 4 bases, with 22 bases spanning the gap. Germline V gene lookup returns CDR1 DFQATT and CDR2 SNEGSKA (reference sequence). This CDR3 comprises 15 residues. CDR3: CSAKTIGTNGYEQYF. The CDR3 DNA reads TGCAGTGCGAAAACCATCGGGACAAATGGGTACGAGCAGTACTTC.

The rearrangement joins TRBV9 to TRBJ1-2, with no clear D. Per the germline V gene, CDR1 is SGDLS and CDR2 is YYNGEE. The CDR3 loop spans 11 amino acids. V lost 5 bases and J 5 bases, leaving 7 bases between the germline ends. Written as DNA, the CDR3 is TGTGCCAGCAGTGACCTTTATGGCTACACCTTC. It yields the protein CASSDLYGYTF.

This clonotype has more than one count but fewer than ten. V usage is TRBV6-5 and J usage is TRBJ2-3; tentatively, D is TRBD1 (5 bases). V lost 3 bases and J 2 bases, leaving 12 bases between the germline ends. Germline V gene lookup returns CDR1 MNHEY and CDR2 SVGAGI. The CDR3 has 15 amino acids. CDR3 in amino acids: CASSYGARTTDTQYF. CDR3 nucleotides: TGTGCCAGCAGTTATGGGGCTAGAACCACAGATACGCAGTATTTT.

The chain couples TRBV12-3 or TRBV12-4 to TRBJ2-3; possible D gene TRBD2, 5 bases. Between the trimmed V and J ends, which lost 4 bases and 2 bases, there was a span of 10 bases. The length of the CDR3 is 14 residues. CDR3 nucleotides: TGTGCCAGCAGTTCCGGGATCTACACAGATACGCAGTATTTT. It codes for CASSSGIYTDTQYF.

This rearrangement joins TRBV6-5 to TRBJ1-5, with 8 nucleotides matching TRBD1. Germline V lookup: CDR1 MNHEY, CDR2 SVGAGI. CDR3 length: 14 amino acids. With V trimmed by 5 bases and J by 3 bases, 3 bases remained unmatched. CDR3 nucleotides: TGTGCCAGCAGTCGACAGGGGACCAATCAGCCCCAGCATTTT. This encodes CASSRQGTNQPQHF.

J is TRBJ2-3 and V is TRBV7-3; 15 nucleotides align to TRBD2. The CDR3 extends over 17 amino acids. The trim removed 0 bases at V and 4 bases at J, leaving 2 bases unmatched. Germline assignment: CDR1 SGHTA and CDR2 FQGTGA. This CDR3 reads CASSLTGLAGGADTQYF. In nucleotides, the CDR3 is TGTGCCAGCAGCTTAACGGGACTAGCGGGGGGCGCAGATACGCAGTATTTT.

This clonotype qualifies as medium-sized. This chain uses TRBV13 with TRBJ1-2; D may be TRBD1 (6 bases). Germline V gives CDR1 PRHDT, CDR2 FYEKMQ (reference sequence). The germline V and J ends were trimmed by 3 bases and 3 bases, with 11 bases remaining between them. The CDR3 is 14 amino acids. In DNA, the CDR3 is TGTGCCAGCAGCTTCGGGGGGCTCGACTATGGCTACACCTTC. This gives the protein CASSFGGLDYGYTF.

The V and J genes are TRBV7-3 and TRBJ2-3, with 10 nucleotides matching TRBD2. V gave up 5 bases and J gave up 5 bases; unmatched junction bases: 7. The CDR3 spans 15 residues. The germline CDR1 and CDR2 sequences are SGHTA and FQGTGA. CDR3 loop: CASSEAGGNLDTQYF. CDR3 nucleotides: TGTGCCAGCAGCGAAGCGGGGGGGAACCTAGATACGCAGTATTTT.

V usage is TRBV7-8 and J usage is TRBJ2-3, with D uncertain. The V and J ends lost 0 bases and 2 bases respectively, with 15 bases between them. This CDR3 contains 17 residues. Germline CDR1 SGHVS, CDR2 FQNEAQ. DNA for the CDR3: TGTGCCAGCAGCTTAGCGGGTCGGGCGGCATTCACAGATACGCAGTATTTT. As protein: CASSLAGRAAFTDTQYF. Together with reference TRBV7-8 and TRBJ2-3, the CDR3 gives the full variable domain: GAGVSQSPRYKVAKRGQDVALRCDPISGHVSLFWYQQALGQGPEFLTYFQNEAQLDKSGLPSDRFFAERPEGSVSTLKIQRTQQEDSAVYLCASSLAGRAAFTDTQYFGPGTRLTVL.

DNA for the CDR3: TGTGCCAGCAGCTGGAGATTGAACACCGGGGAGCTGTTTTTT. Its translation: CASSWRLNTGELFF. V and J are TRBV28 and TRBJ2-2; D unresolved. The germline V gene encodes CDR1 MDHEN and CDR2 SYDVKM. The CDR3 extends over 14 amino acids. The V and J ends lost 6 bases and 1 base respectively, with 9 bases between them.

The gene calls are TRBV7-9 and TRBJ2-2; D not certain. V was clipped by 5 bases and J by 4 bases, with 14 bases between them. CDR1 SEHNR and CDR2 FQNEAQ come from the germline V gene (reference sequence). The CDR3 sequence is 15 residues long. CDR3 residues: CASSPPEGSTGELFF. DNA for the CDR3: TGTGCCAGCAGCCCCCCAGAAGGAAGCACCGGGGAGCTGTTTTTT.

This clonotype showed up just once. The chain uses TRBV15 and TRBJ2-5; 14 nucleotides agree with TRBD2. This CDR3 is 19 amino acids long. Germline V gene sequence: CDR1 LNHNV, CDR2 YYDKDF (reference sequence). The V and J ends lost 3 bases and 5 bases, in that order; junction bases with no gene match: 14. The CDR3 spells CATSRLGIRLAGGHETQYF. For the CDR3, the DNA is TGTGCCACCAGCAGGCTAGGGATCCGACTAGCGGGGGGGCATGAGACCCAGTACTTC.

The rearrangement links TRBV4-2 to TRBJ2-1, with 14 bases that match TRBD2. This CDR3 contains 15 residues. The trim removed 3 bases at V and 6 bases at J, leaving 1 base unmatched. CDR1 and CDR2 from the germline V gene are LGHNA and YNFKEQ. The CDR3 DNA reads as TGTGCCAGCAGCCAGACTAGCGGGGGGGCCAATGAGCAGTTCTTC. Its translation: CASSQTSGGANEQFF.

The chain carries TRBV19 and TRBJ2-7; D is possibly TRBD2 (6 bases). Germline CDR1 reads LNHDA; CDR2 reads SQIVND (reference sequence). CDR3 size: 13 residues. Trimming took 4 bases from V and 6 from J, leaving 13 bases between them. This CDR3 reads CASSTSVSSEQYF. The CDR3 nucleotides read TGTGCCAGTAGTACTAGCGTAAGTAGCGAGCAGTACTTC.

The chain couples TRBV27 to TRBJ2-7; D tentatively fits TRBD1 or TRBD2 (6 bases each). The CDR3 covers 15 residues. The V gene lost 2 bases and the J gene lost 0 bases, with 11 bases spanning the gap. Germline V gives CDR1 MNHEY, CDR2 SMNVEV (reference sequence). For the CDR3, the DNA is TGTGCCAGCAGTTTAAGGGGGGACCCCTCCTACGAGCAGTACTTC. As protein: CASSLRGDPSYEQYF.

The chain recombines TRBV24-1 with TRBJ2-7; D may be TRBD1 or TRBD2 (5 bases each). Trimming removed 6 bases at V and 7 bases at J, with 12 bases between. The CDR3 spans 12 residues. CDR1 and CDR2 from the germline V gene are KGHDR and SFDVKD. The CDR3 region is CATSTGPGEQYF. The CDR3 coding sequence is TGTGCCACCAGTACAGGACCGGGGGAGCAGTACTTC.

This rearrangement joins TRBV7-8 to TRBJ2-6; no definite D call. Per the germline V gene, CDR1 is SGHVS and CDR2 is FQNEAQ. V was trimmed by 3 bases and J by 4 bases, leaving 7 bases between them. This CDR3 is 14 amino acids long. Here the CDR3 reads CASSLMNGANVLTF. In nucleotides, the CDR3 is TGTGCCAGCAGCTTGATGAACGGGGCCAACGTCCTGACTTTC.

This clonotype has a single count. The J gene is TRBJ2-1, the V gene TRBV13; D unresolved. Germline V gene sequence: CDR1 PRHDT, CDR2 FYEKMQ (reference sequence). The CDR3 is 14 residues long. Trimming shortened V by 5 bases and J by 7 bases, and 15 bases separated the two germline ends. The CDR3: CASSRLLLGNEQFF. DNA of the CDR3: TGTGCCAGCAGCCGCCTGCTCTTAGGGAATGAGCAGTTCTTC.

V gene TRBV30 combines with J gene TRBJ1-1; D is unresolved. Trimming left V 5 bases short and J 6 bases short, with 16 bases between. CDR1 and CDR2 (germline): GTSNPN, SVGIG (reference sequence). This CDR3 comprises 13 residues. CDR3: CAWDYEGAAEAFF. CDR3 DNA sequence: TGTGCCTGGGATTATGAAGGTGCGGCTGAAGCTTTCTTT.

The V and J genes are TRBV12-3 or TRBV12-4 and TRBJ2-5; D perhaps matches TRBD2 (5 bases). CDR3 length equals 17 residues. Deletions cut 6 bases from V and 5 bases from J, with 25 bases between. In nucleotides, the CDR3 is TGTGCCAGCAGCCACCCCGATGAGGGCATTGAGGTGGAGACCCAGTACTTC. It translates to CASSHPDEGIEVETQYF.